This TCR beta chain was found in a study of blood T cells in healthy people across ages. On this clonotype: The target antigen is unknown.

Whole-study findings and limits: One million T cells yielded diversity estimates that were considered underestimates.

Combining a sample-barcoded 5' primer with a J-beta primer mix, a second PCR ran for roughly 7 to 12 cycles. TCRdb analysed the 5' RACE reads with MiXCR anew, one entry per CDR3 protein. The sample carries around 1,000,000 distinct CDR3 sequences, approximately 25% recorded once. The CDR3 runs 14 residues. The V end lost 8 bases, the J end lost 2 bases, and 14 bases lay between the germline ends. From germline, CDR1 is MNHNS and CDR2 SASEGT. In addition, the sample was reused for a study of T cells of mothers and their children.

V is TRBV6-1 and J is TRBJ2-3; tentatively, D is TRBD1 (5 bases). Sequencing input: blood. The receptor's source is a girl aged 2-10 years in good health. As DNA, the CDR3 is TGTGCCAGCGACACCGGCAGGGTCACAGATACGCAGTATTTT. It is translated as CASDTGRVTDTQYF.